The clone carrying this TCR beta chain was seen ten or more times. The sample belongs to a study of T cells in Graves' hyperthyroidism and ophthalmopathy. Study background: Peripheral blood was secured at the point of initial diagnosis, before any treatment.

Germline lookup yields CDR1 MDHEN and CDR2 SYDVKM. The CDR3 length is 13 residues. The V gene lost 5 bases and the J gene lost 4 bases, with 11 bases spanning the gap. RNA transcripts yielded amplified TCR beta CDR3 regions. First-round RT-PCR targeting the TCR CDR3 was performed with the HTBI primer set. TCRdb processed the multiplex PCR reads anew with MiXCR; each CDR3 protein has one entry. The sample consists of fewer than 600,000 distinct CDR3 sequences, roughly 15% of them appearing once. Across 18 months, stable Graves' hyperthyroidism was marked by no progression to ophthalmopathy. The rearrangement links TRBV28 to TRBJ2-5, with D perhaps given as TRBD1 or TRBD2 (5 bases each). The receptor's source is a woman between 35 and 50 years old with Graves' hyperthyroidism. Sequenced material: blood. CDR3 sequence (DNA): TGTGCCAGCAGTGCCTCAGGGACAGAGACCCAGTACTTC. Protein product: CASSASGTETQYF.